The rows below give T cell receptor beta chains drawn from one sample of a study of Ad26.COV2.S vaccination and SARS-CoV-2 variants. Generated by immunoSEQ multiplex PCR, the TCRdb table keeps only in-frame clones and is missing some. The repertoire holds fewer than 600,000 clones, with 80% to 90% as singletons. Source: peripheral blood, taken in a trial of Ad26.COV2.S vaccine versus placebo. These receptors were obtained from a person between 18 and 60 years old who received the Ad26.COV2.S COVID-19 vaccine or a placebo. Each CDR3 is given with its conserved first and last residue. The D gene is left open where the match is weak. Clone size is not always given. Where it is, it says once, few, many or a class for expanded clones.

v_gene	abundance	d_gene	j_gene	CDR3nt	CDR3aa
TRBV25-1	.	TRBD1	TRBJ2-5	TGTGCCAGCAGTGTCGTGCAGGGGGAGAACAAAGAGACCCAGTACTTC	CASSVVQGENKETQYF
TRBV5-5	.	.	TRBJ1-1	TGTGCCAGCAGCTTACGGAATTTGAACACTGAAGCTTTCTTT	CASSLRNLNTEAFF
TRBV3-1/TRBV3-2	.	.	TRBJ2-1	TGTGCCAGCAGCCAAGCGGTTGAGCAGTTCTTC	CASSQAVEQFF
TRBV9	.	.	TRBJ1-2	TGTGCCAGCGCCGGGGTGAATTATGGCTACACCTTC	CASAGVNYGYTF
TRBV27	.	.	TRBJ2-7	TGTGCCAGCAGTTTTCTCCATCCCGCCAGCGAGCAGTACTTC	CASSFLHPASEQYF
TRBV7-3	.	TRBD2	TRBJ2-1	TGTGCCAGCAGCCCCCGACTAGCGGGGGGCAATGAGCAGTTCTTC	CASSPRLAGGNEQFF
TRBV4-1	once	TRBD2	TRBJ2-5	TGCGCCAGCAGCCAAAGTCCACGTAGCGGGAGCGCAGAGACCCAGTACTTC	CASSQSPRSGSAETQYF
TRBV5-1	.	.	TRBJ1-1	TGCGCCAGCAGCTTGGGCCGGATGGGCACTGAAGCTTTCTTT	CASSLGRMGTEAFF
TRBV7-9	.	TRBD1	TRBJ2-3	TGTGCCAGCAGCTTTGGGGACAGGGGAACAGATACGCAGTATTTT	CASSFGDRGTDTQYF
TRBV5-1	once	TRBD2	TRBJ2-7	TGCGCCAGCAGCTTGGTTCCTAGCGGGAGTTACGAGCAGTACTTC	CASSLVPSGSYEQYF
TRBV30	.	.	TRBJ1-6	TGTGCCTGGAGTGTAGGGACACTCAATAATTCACCCCTCCACTTT	CAWSVGTLNNSPLHF
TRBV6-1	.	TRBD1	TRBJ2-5	TGTGCCAGCAGAGAAGGACAGGGGTGGAGGGAGACCCAGTACTTC	CASREGQGWRETQYF
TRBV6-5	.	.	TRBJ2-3	TGTGCCAGTTTCCCTTCAACTAGCACAGATACGCAGTATTTT	CASFPSTSTDTQYF
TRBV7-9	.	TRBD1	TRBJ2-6	TGTGCCAGCAGCACTACAGGGGGTGCCTCTGGGGCCAACGTCCTGACTTTC	CASSTTGGASGANVLTF
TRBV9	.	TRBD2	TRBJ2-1	TGTGCCAGCAGCCCGGGGGGAGCGGGCGGTGAGCAGTTCTTC	CASSPGGAGGEQFF
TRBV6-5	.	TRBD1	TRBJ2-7	TGTGCCAGCAGTTACTCGGCAGGGGGTTACTACGAGCAGTACTTC	CASSYSAGGYYEQYF
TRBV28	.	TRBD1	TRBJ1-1	TGTGCCAGCAGTGCCGGACAGGGGTTTTGGACTGAAGCTTTCTTT	CASSAGQGFWTEAFF
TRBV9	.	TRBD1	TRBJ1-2	TGTGCCAGCAGCCCCAATGTAGGGGGCCTCCCCTATGGCTACACCTTC	CASSPNVGGLPYGYTF
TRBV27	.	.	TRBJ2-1	TGTGCCAGCAGTTTACTAGGGGCAAACTCCTACAATGAGCAGTTCTTC	CASSLLGANSYNEQFF
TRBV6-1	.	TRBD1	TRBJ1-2	TGTGCCAGCAGTGAAGCTAGATTCGACAGGGGGCGTAACTATGGCTACACCTTC	CASSEARFDRGRNYGYTF
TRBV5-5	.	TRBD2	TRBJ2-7	TGTGCCAGCAGCGTACTAGCGGGAGCTTACGAGCAGTACTTC	CASSVLAGAYEQYF
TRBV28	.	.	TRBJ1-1	TGTGCCAGCAGTTTTGCAGGTCAGAACACTGAAGCTTTCTTT	CASSFAGQNTEAFF
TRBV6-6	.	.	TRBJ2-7	TGTGCCAGCAGTTCATACCGCGGACCTCGCGAGCAGTACTTC	CASSSYRGPREQYF
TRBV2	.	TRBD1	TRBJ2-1	TGTGCCAGCGCTCAGGGGGATGTTGAGCAGTTCTTC	CASAQGDVEQFF
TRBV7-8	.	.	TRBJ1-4	TGTGCCAGCAGCTTAGTGGCAGCCGATGAAAAACTGTTTTTT	CASSLVAADEKLFF
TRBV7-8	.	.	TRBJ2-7	TGTGCCAGCAGCTTAGTAGTTTCAGGCTCCTACGAGCAGTACTTC	CASSLVVSGSYEQYF
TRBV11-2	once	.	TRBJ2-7	TGTGCCAGCAGCTTAGTCTCCCGACCCTACGAGCAGTACTTC	CASSLVSRPYEQYF
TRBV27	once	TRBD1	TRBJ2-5	TGTGCCAGCAAACAACAGGGGGCAGGGAAAGAGACCCAGTACTTC	CASKQQGAGKETQYF
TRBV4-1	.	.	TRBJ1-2	TGCGCCAGCAGCCAAGATCGCGGACAGCCGTCCTATGGCTACACCTTC	CASSQDRGQPSYGYTF
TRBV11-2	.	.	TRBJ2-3	TGTGCCAGCAGCATATGGACGGTTCCGACAGATACGCAGTATTTT	CASSIWTVPTDTQYF
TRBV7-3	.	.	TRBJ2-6	TGTGCCAGCAGCCCCCGGGCGGGGACCGGGGCCAACGTCCTGACTTTC	CASSPRAGTGANVLTF
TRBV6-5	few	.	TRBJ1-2	TGTGCCAGCAGTCAGGGCAGGACCATCTGGGGCTACACCTTC	CASSQGRTIWGYTF
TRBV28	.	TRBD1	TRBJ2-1	TGTGCCAGCAAAAATTCCGGACAGGGTGTTTACAATGAGCAGTTCTTC	CASKNSGQGVYNEQFF
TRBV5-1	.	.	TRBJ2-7	TGCGCCAGCAACAACGATAACGGGCCCTACGAGCAGTACTTC	CASNNDNGPYEQYF
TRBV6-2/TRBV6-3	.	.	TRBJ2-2	TGTGCCAGCAGTTACTCGTCGGTTCCACGGACCGGGGAGCTGTTTTTT	CASSYSSVPRTGELFF
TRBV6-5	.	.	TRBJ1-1	TGTGCCAGCAGTTTTCAGGGTGGCACTGAAGCTTTCTTT	CASSFQGGTEAFF
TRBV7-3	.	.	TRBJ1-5	TGTGCCAGCAGCCGGGGGGCTGGGCAGCCCCAGCATTTT	CASSRGAGQPQHF
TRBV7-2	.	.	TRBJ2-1	TGTGCCAGCAGCTGGGGATTCGCTCGGAATGAGCAGTTCTTC	CASSWGFARNEQFF
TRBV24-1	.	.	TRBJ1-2	TGTGCCACCAGTGAACCGACAGTCAACTATGGCTACACCTTC	CATSEPTVNYGYTF
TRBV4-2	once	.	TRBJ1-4	TGTGCCAGCAGGGGCAGACTACTACCTAATGAAAAACTGTTTTTT	CASRGRLLPNEKLFF
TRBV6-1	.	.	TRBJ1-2	TGTGCCAGCAGTGAGTTCGGATTCTACGGCTACACCTTC	CASSEFGFYGYTF
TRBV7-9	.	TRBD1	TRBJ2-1	TGTGCCAGCAGCATCCCTCACCCGGGACAGGGAGCTCACAATGAGCAGTTCTTC	CASSIPHPGQGAHNEQFF
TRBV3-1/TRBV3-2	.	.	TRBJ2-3	TGTGCCAGCAGCCAAGAGTACACAGATACGCAGTATTTT	CASSQEYTDTQYF
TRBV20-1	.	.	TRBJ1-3	TGCAGTGCTAGTACGAACTCTGGAAACACCATATATTTT	CSASTNSGNTIYF
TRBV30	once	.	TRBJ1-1	TGTGCCTGGAGTAGAAGGCAGATTGAAGCTTTCTTT	CAWSRRQIEAFF
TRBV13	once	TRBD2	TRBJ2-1	TGTGCCAGCAGCATGGTCGGGGGGGTCGCCTACAATGAGCAGTTCTTC	CASSMVGGVAYNEQFF
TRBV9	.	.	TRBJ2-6	TGTGCCAGCATGACCTCTGGGGCCAACGTCCTGACTTTC	CASMTSGANVLTF
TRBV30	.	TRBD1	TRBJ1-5	TGTGCCTGGAGTGTACGGGGGGACAGTCGCCAGCATTTT	CAWSVRGDSRQHF
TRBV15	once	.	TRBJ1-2	TGTGCCACCAGCAGAGATCTCGGGGGCGGGAGGAACTATGGCTACACCTTC	CATSRDLGGGRNYGYTF
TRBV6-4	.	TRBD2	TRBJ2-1	TGTGCCAGCAGTCCGGGGGGTACCTACAATGAGCAGTTCTTC	CASSPGGTYNEQFF
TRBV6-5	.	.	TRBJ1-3	TGTGCCAGCAGTTACTCGGGTGGAAACACCATATATTTT	CASSYSGGNTIYF
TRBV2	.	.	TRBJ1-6	TGTGCCAGCAGTCAGGGTACCTTACTCCGGTCCAGCTCCTATAATTCACCCCTCCACTTT	CASSQGTLLRSSSYNSPLHF
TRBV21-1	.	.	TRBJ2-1	TGTGCCTACTTATCCTACAATGAGCAGTTCTTC	CAYLSYNEQFF
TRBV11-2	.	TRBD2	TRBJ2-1	TGTGCCAGCAGCCGTGGGACTAGCGACCACAATGAGCAGTTCTTC	CASSRGTSDHNEQFF